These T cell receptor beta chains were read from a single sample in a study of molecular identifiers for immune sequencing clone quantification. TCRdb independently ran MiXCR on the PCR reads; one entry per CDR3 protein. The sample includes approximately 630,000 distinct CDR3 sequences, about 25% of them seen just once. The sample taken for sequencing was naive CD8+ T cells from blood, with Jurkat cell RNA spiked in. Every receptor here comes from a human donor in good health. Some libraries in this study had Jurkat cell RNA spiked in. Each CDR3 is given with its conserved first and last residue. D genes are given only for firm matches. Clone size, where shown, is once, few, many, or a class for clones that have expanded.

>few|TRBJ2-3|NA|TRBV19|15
TGTGCCAGTAGTACCCGGGACACAAGGCAAGATACGCAGTATTTT
CASSTRDTRQDTQYF
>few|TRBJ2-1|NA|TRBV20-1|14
TGCAGTGCTAGAGGGGGGCAGGGGGAGGTGGAGCAGTTCTTC
CSARGGQGEVEQFF
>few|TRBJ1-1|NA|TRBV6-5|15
TGTGCCAGCAGTTACTCGACTATGGGTAACACTGAAGCTTTCTTT
CASSYSTMGNTEAFF
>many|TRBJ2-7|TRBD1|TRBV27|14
TGTGCCAGCAGTTCCAGGGGGCAGGAGTACGAGCAGTACTTC
CASSSRGQEYEQYF
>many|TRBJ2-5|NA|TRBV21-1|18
TGTGCCAGCAGCAAAGCGCGATTCCTGGCGCGGGGAGTAGAGACCCAGTACTTC
CASSKARFLARGVETQYF
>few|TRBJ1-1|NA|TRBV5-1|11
TGCACCAGCAGCTTGGGTACTGAAGCTTTCTTT
CTSSLGTEAFF
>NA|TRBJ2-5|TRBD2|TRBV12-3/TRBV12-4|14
TGTGCCAGCAGTCTAGGACTAGCGGGGGTACGTAGGAACTTC
CASSLGLAGVRRNF
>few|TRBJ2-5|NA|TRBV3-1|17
TGTGCCAGCAGCCCTATCCTCCAGATTGGGGTAGAAGAGACCCAGTACTTC
CASSPILQIGVEETQYF
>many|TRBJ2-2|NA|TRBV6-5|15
TGTGCCAGCAGTTACTCGAGGCAGAACACCGGGGAGCTGTTTTTT
CASSYSRQNTGELFF
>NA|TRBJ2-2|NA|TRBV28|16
TGTGCCAGCAGCCGATGGGGCGGGACGGGCACCGGGGAGCTGTTTTTT
CASSRWGGTGTGELFF
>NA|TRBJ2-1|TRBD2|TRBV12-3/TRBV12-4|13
TGTGCCAGCATAGCGGGTCCCTACAATGAGCAGTTCTTC
CASIAGPYNEQFF
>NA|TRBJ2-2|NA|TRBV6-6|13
TGTGCCAGCAGTCCCACTAGTGACGGGGAGCTGTTTTTT
CASSPTSDGELFF
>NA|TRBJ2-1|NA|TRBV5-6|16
TGTGCCAGCAGCTTCTCAGGGGAGGTATCCTACAGTGAGCAGTTCTTC
CASSFSGEVSYSEQFF
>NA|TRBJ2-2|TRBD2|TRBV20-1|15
TGCAGTGCTAGGGTTAGCGGGGGGGCAGGCGGGGAGCTGTTTTTT
CSARVSGGAGGELFF
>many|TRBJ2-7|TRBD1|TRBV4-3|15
TGCGCCAGCAGCCAGAACCGGGACAGAGGATACGAGCAGTACTTC
CASSQNRDRGYEQYF
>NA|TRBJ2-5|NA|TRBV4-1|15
TGCGCCAGCAGCTCTCCGGGTCGGCGCCAAGAGACCCAGTACTTC
CASSSPGRRQETQYF
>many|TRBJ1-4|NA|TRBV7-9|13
TGTGCCAGCAGCCAGGGGACTAATGAAAAACTGTTTTTT
CASSQGTNEKLFF
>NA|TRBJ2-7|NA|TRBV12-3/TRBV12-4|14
TGTGCCAGCAGTCCAACCGGCAACTCCTACGTGCAGTACTTC
CASSPTGNSYVQYF
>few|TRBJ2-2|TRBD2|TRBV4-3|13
TGCGCCAGCAGTAGCGGGAGATTCGGGGAGCTGTTTTTT
CASSSGRFGELFF
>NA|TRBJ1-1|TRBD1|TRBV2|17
TGTGCCAGCCGTTATCGGACAGGAACCTTTTCAGACACTGAAGCTTTCTTT
CASRYRTGTFSDTEAFF
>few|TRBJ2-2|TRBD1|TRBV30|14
TGTGCCTGGGAAGTGACAGGGGCCACCGGGGAGCTGTTTTTT
CAWEVTGATGELFF
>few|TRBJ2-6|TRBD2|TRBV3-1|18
TGTGCCAGCAGCCAAGACCCTCCCTTGACTAGCGGGTCCAGGGTCCTGACTTTC
CASSQDPPLTSGSRVLTF
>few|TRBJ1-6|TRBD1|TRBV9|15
TGTGCCAGCAGCCCAGAGGGGACAGGGGAATCACCCCTCCACTTT
CASSPEGTGESPLHF
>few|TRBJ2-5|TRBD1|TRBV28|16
TGTGCCAGCAGTCTAGGAGACAGGGGGTTCCAAGAGACCCAGTACTTC
CASSLGDRGFQETQYF
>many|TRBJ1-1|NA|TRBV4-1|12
TGCGCCAGCAGCCAAGGGCAGATTGAAGCTTTCTTT
CASSQGQIEAFF